This T cell receptor beta chain was captured in a study of response to subunit inactivated influenza vaccine. Study-level findings and limits: Authors suggested each seasonal influenza vaccination recruits few new T cells.

TCRdb called the RT-PCR reads again in MiXCR, with one record for every CDR3 protein. Among about 190,000 distinct CDR3 sequences listed, 13% to 15% were seen once. Germline V gene data show CDR1 as SGHNT and CDR2 as YENEEA. CDR3 length: 14 amino acids. With V trimmed by 0 bases and J by 5 bases, 3 bases remained unmatched. This clonotype was found once. The antigen is not known. This TCR was recovered from a man in his forties or fifties who received an inactivated influenza vaccine. The input for sequencing was CD8+ T cells sorted from PBMCs, taken about 5 days after vaccination. The chain links TRBV11-3 to TRBJ2-7, with TRBD2 matching 8 bases. The CDR3 reads CASSLDSAGDEQYF. CDR3 nucleotides: TGTGCCAGCAGCTTAGATTCAGCGGGAGACGAGCAGTACTTC.